The T cell receptor (beta chain) described here comes from a study of blood T cell repertoires in COVID-19. On the study more broadly: Samples of COVID-19 (acute and convalescent) were obtained from the United States, Italy and Spain. From T cells, B-cell-depleted T cells, or PBMCs came the material, which was cDNA or gDNA.

In the original processing: How many nucleated cells were present was estimated from reference gene primer amplification. TCRdb keeps only in-frame clones here, not all; method: immunoSEQ multiplex PCR. The V and J calls and clone size come from that table; D and trimming were worked out from the DNA. The sample holds about 210,000 clones, roughly 84% seen once. Trimming took off 1 base at V and 8 bases at J, with 11 bases between the two ends. CDR1 is LNHNV and CDR2 is YYDKDF in the germline V gene (reference sequence). CDR3 size: 13 residues. This sequence joins TRBV15 and TRBJ1-1, with D perhaps matching TRBD1 (5 bases). The sequence derives from a man between 35 and 55 years old who had recovered from COVID-19. The source material was peripheral blood. The CDR3 region has the DNA TGTGCCACCAGCAGAGGGGGGAGGTCGGAAGCTTTCTTT. This gives the protein CATSRGGRSEAFF.